A selection of T cell receptor beta chains follows, all from one sample in a study of T cells in localized non-small cell lung cancer. Libraries were prepared by immunoSEQ multiplex PCR; TCRdb keeps only in-frame clonotypes and omits some of them. The profile shows about 59,000 clones, more than 85% of them singletons. Here the sequenced sample was peripheral blood, taken before any cancer treatment. Receptors were obtained from a man aged 40 to 70 with stage I lung adenocarcinoma. CDR3s include the opening cysteine and the closing phenylalanine or tryptophan. D genes are given only for firm matches. Size is stated for part of the rows, as once, few or many counts, or as a class when the clone is expanded.

abundance: -
v_gene: TRBV6-1
j_gene: TRBJ1-1
d_gene: -
CDR3aa: CASSAGSEAFF
CDR3nt: TGTGCCAGCAGTGCGGGGTCTGAAGCTTTCTTT

abundance: -
v_gene: TRBV11-2
j_gene: TRBJ2-7
d_gene: TRBD1
CDR3aa: CASSSNPGQGELYEQYF
CDR3nt: TGTGCCAGCAGCTCCAACCCGGGACAGGGGGAACTCTACGAGCAGTACTTC

abundance: -
v_gene: TRBV5-1
j_gene: TRBJ2-7
d_gene: TRBD1
CDR3aa: CASSLMGWTGVSYEQYF
CDR3nt: TGCGCCAGCAGCCTGATGGGTTGGACAGGGGTCTCCTACGAGCAGTACTTC

abundance: -
v_gene: TRBV9
j_gene: TRBJ2-5
d_gene: TRBD1
CDR3aa: CASSVGSGGQETQYF
CDR3nt: TGTGCCAGCAGCGTAGGGTCAGGGGGCCAAGAGACCCAGTACTTC

abundance: -
v_gene: TRBV5-1
j_gene: TRBJ2-2
d_gene: TRBD1
CDR3aa: CASSIGQGRNTGELFF
CDR3nt: TGCGCCAGCAGCATAGGACAGGGGAGGAACACCGGGGAGCTGTTTTTT

abundance: -
v_gene: TRBV6-7
j_gene: TRBJ1-1
d_gene: TRBD1
CDR3aa: CASSYRGTGDTEAFF
CDR3nt: TGTGCCAGCAGTTACCGCGGGACAGGGGACACTGAAGCTTTCTTT

abundance: -
v_gene: TRBV30
j_gene: TRBJ1-4
d_gene: TRBD1
CDR3aa: CAFRDRVHIVEKLFF
CDR3nt: TGTGCCTTCCGGGACAGGGTGCACATCGTGGAAAAACTGTTTTTT

abundance: once
v_gene: TRBV7-9
j_gene: TRBJ2-3
d_gene: -
CDR3aa: CASSLYDDTQYF
CDR3nt: TGTGCCAGCAGCTTATATGACGATACGCAGTATTTT

abundance: -
v_gene: TRBV5-1
j_gene: TRBJ1-1
d_gene: TRBD1
CDR3aa: CASSFRGGTEAFF
CDR3nt: TGCGCCAGCAGCTTCAGGGGGGGCACTGAAGCTTTCTTT

abundance: -
v_gene: TRBV19
j_gene: TRBJ2-2
d_gene: -
CDR3aa: CASSISVNTGELFF
CDR3nt: TGTGCCAGTAGTATTTCAGTGAACACCGGGGAGCTGTTTTTT

abundance: -
v_gene: TRBV6-1
j_gene: TRBJ1-2
d_gene: -
CDR3aa: CASSHGVGYTF
CDR3nt: TGTGCCAGCAGTCACGGCGTGGGCTACACCTTC

abundance: -
v_gene: TRBV19
j_gene: TRBJ2-3
d_gene: -
CDR3aa: CASRRGTDTQYF
CDR3nt: TGTGCCAGCCGCAGGGGAACAGATACGCAGTATTTT

abundance: -
v_gene: TRBV11-2
j_gene: TRBJ2-1
d_gene: TRBD2
CDR3aa: CASSPTFGAGVYNEQFF
CDR3nt: TGTGCCAGCAGCCCTACTTTCGGAGCGGGGGTATACAATGAGCAGTTCTTC

abundance: -
v_gene: TRBV28
j_gene: TRBJ2-5
d_gene: -
CDR3aa: CASYSGALFQETQYF
CDR3nt: TGTGCCAGTTATAGCGGAGCCCTATTCCAAGAGACCCAGTACTTC

abundance: -
v_gene: TRBV9
j_gene: TRBJ1-1
d_gene: TRBD1
CDR3aa: CASSVEGTGGTEAFF
CDR3nt: TGTGCCAGCAGCGTTGAAGGGACAGGGGGCACTGAAGCTTTCTTT

abundance: -
v_gene: TRBV6-1
j_gene: TRBJ2-3
d_gene: -
CDR3aa: CASSELGNTQYF
CDR3nt: TGTGCCAGCAGTGAACTAGGGAATACGCAGTATTTT

abundance: -
v_gene: TRBV2
j_gene: TRBJ1-4
d_gene: -
CDR3aa: CASSPTTTNEKLFF
CDR3nt: TGTGCCAGCAGCCCCACCACAACTAATGAAAAACTGTTTTTT

abundance: few
v_gene: TRBV6-4
j_gene: TRBJ2-3
d_gene: TRBD2
CDR3aa: CASSEAGGTDTQYF
CDR3nt: TGTGCCAGCAGTGAAGCGGGAGGCACAGATACGCAGTATTTT